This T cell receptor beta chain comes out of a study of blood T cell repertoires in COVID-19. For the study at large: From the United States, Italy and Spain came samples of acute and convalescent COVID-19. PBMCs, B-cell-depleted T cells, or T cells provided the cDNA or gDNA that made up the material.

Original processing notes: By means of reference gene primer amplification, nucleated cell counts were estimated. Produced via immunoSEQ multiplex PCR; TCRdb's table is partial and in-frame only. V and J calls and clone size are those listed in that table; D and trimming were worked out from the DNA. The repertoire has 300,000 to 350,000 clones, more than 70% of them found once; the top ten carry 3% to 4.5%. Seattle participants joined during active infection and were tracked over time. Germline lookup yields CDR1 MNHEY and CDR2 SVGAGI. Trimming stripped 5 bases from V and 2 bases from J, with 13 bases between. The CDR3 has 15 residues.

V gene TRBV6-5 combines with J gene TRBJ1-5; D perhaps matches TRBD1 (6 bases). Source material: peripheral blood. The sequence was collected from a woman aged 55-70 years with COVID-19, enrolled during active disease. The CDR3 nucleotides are TGTGCCAGCAGTCCGGGGGGCACGGGCAATCAGCCCCAGCATTTT. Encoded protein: CASSPGGTGNQPQHF.